These T cell receptor beta chains were read from a single sample in a study of OX40 agonist ivuxolimab in advanced cancers. Method: immunoSEQ multiplex PCR; TCRdb's copy keeps in-frame clones and lacks some. The sample lists tens of thousands of clones, approximately 91% occurring once. This specimen was CD4+ or CD8+ T cells sorted from blood, taken in a trial of the OX40 agonist ivuxolimab. These receptors all stem from an adult with an advanced solid tumor such as melanoma, head and neck, liver or kidney cancer. Each CDR3 is given with its conserved first and last residue. D genes are given only for firm matches.

V	D	J	CDR3
TRBV19	NA	TRBJ2-3	CASSISGSTDTQYF
TRBV30	NA	TRBJ2-1	CAWSRLTGNNEQFF
TRBV6-4	TRBD1	TRBJ1-4	CASSDDPGQGKLFF
TRBV5-1	NA	TRBJ1-4	CASSLATNEKLFF
TRBV6-4	TRBD2	TRBJ2-1	CASSAEAGGPHEQFF
TRBV6-6	NA	TRBJ2-7	CASRKNREPTYEQYF
TRBV5-1	NA	TRBJ2-7	CASSGQENYEQYF
TRBV19	NA	TRBJ1-2	CATKRDGRGYTF
TRBV25-1	NA	TRBJ2-3	CASSGNTDTQYF
TRBV15	NA	TRBJ1-2	CATSKPGEGDGYTF
TRBV10-3	TRBD1	TRBJ1-1	CAITRTGTNTEAFF
TRBV25-1	TRBD1	TRBJ2-7	CASRGQGHSSYEQYF